These 10 T cell receptor beta chains were all obtained from the same sample, sequenced in a study of cytomegalovirus exposure and HLA in healthy donors. Vbeta (60) and Jbeta (13) primers were used in the PCR. The protocol was immunoSEQ multiplex PCR, while the TCRdb copy is restricted to in-frame clones and leaves out a portion. The sample has about 150,000 clones; roughly 83% are singletons. The sample taken for sequencing was PBMCs. These receptors were collected from a man aged 40-55 years in good health and CMV-seronegative.

With regard to this clone: This specimen includes other DNA sequences encoding the same CDR3. In DNA, the CDR3 is TGTGCCAGCAGTCAAGGACAGGGCACTGAAGCTTTCTTT. Protein sequence: CASSQGQGTEAFF. The gene calls are TRBV6-6 and TRBJ1-1, with TRBD1 identical over 8 bases. Unmatched junction bases numbered 3, after V lost 5 bases and J lost 4 bases. The CDR3 loop spans 13 amino acids. The germline V gene encodes CDR1 MNHNY and CDR2 SVGAGI (reference sequence).

The chain employs TRBV2 and TRBJ2-5; no reliable D call. Deletions cut 9 bases from V and 3 bases from J, with 11 bases between. From germline, CDR1 is SNHLY and CDR2 FYNNEI. This CDR3 has 12 amino acids. CDR3 sequence: CASHWQEETQYF. The CDR3 nucleotides are TGTGCCAGTCACTGGCAGGAAGAGACCCAGTACTTC. The whole variable domain, remainder taken from reference TRBV2 and TRBJ2-5, is EPEVTQTPSHQVTQMGQEVILRCVPISNHLYFYWYRQILGQKVEFLVSFYNNEISEKSEIFDDQFSVERPDGSNFTLKIRSTKLEDSAMYFCASHWQEETQYFGPGTRLLVL.

This clone was counted a single time. This chain joins TRBV5-1 and TRBJ2-7, with D tentatively TRBD2 (7 bases). The germline CDR1 and CDR2 sequences are SGHRS and YFSETQ. V was clipped by 0 bases and J by 4 bases, with 14 bases between them. The CDR3 loop spans 15 amino acids. In nucleotides, the CDR3 is TGCGCCAGCAGCTTGGAGGCGGGGGCTAATTACGAGCAGTACTTC. Translating gives CASSLEAGANYEQYF.

This chain uses TRBV19 with TRBJ1-1; 7 bases map to TRBD1. This CDR3 is 12 amino acids long. Per germline, CDR1 LNHDA and CDR2 SQIVND (reference sequence). After removal of 10 bases from V and 4 bases from J, the junction contained 6 bases not matched to a gene. The CDR3 coding sequence is TGTGCCACCACGAAGGGGGCCACTGAAGCTTTCTTT. It is translated as CATTKGATEAFF.

The chain uses TRBV11-2 and TRBJ1-6, with D unclear. Trimming pared 1 base from V and 6 bases from J, leaving 13 bases between. The CDR3 is 16 amino acids. Per germline, CDR1 SGHAT and CDR2 FQNNGV. The CDR3 DNA reads TGTGCCAGCAGCTTAGGAGGTTCTGGAATTAATTCACCCCTCCACTTT. Translating it yields CASSLGGSGINSPLHF.

A few counts support this clone. J is TRBJ2-7 and V is TRBV6-5; D might be TRBD1 (5 bases). Trimming stripped 0 bases from V and 3 bases from J, with 9 bases between. The germline V gene encodes CDR1 MNHEY and CDR2 SVGAGI. The CDR3 consists of 14 residues. The CDR3 DNA reads as TGTGCCAGCAGTTACTCCGTTGACAGCTACGAGCAGTACTTC. Translating it yields CASSYSVDSYEQYF.

The chain uses TRBV18 and TRBJ1-4; no firm D call. The V gene's germline CDR1 is KGHSH and CDR2 LQKENI. The germline V and J ends were trimmed by 0 bases and 8 bases, with 16 bases remaining between them. This CDR3 is built from 16 residues. CDR3 in DNA: TGTGCCAGCTCACCACCAATCGAGACCGCGGGGGAAAAACTGTTTTTT. The encoded protein is CASSPPIETAGEKLFF.

The rearrangement uses TRBV7-8 and TRBJ2-7, with D possibly being TRBD1 (5 bases). The CDR3 runs to 16 residues. Germline CDR1 SGHVS, CDR2 FQNEAQ. V was shortened by 5 bases and J by 2 bases, with 19 bases between the two germline ends. Here the CDR3 DNA reads TGTGCCAGCAGCCCCAGATATAAGACAGATACCTACGAGCAGTACTTC. As protein: CASSPRYKTDTYEQYF.

V gene TRBV28 combines with J gene TRBJ1-1, with 9 bases lining up with TRBD1. From germline, CDR1 is MDHEN and CDR2 SYDVKM. V was clipped by 5 bases and J by 4 bases; unmatched bases: 8. This CDR3 has 15 amino acids. The CDR3 reads CASSPDRGVGTEAFF. CDR3 sequence (DNA): TGTGCCAGCAGTCCGGACAGGGGTGTGGGCACTGAAGCTTTCTTT.

V usage is TRBV11-1 and J usage is TRBJ2-5; D may be TRBD2 (6 bases). Trimming shortened V by 3 bases and J by 9 bases, and 17 bases separated the two germline ends. The CDR3 has 14 amino acids. Germline V gene sequence: CDR1 SGHAT, CDR2 FQDESV (reference sequence). The CDR3 region has the DNA TGTGCCAGCAGCTTTAACCCCTCTGGCGGGGCCCAGTACTTC. This translates into CASSFNPSGGAQYF.